Listed here are 30 T cell receptor beta chains from one sample, sequenced in a study of Ad26.COV2.S vaccination and SARS-CoV-2 variants. Repertoires were generated with immunoSEQ multiplex PCR, while TCRdb's copy carries only in-frame clones and drops some. The profile covers more than 150,000 clones, with 87% appearing a single time and approximately 6% taken by the ten largest. This sample comprised peripheral blood, obtained after recovery from COVID-19. All receptors derive from a human donor who had recovered from COVID-19.

The V and J genes are TRBV3-1 (or the pseudogene TRBV3-2) and TRBJ2-1, with TRBD2 identical over 13 bases. The junction had 3 bases not matched to a gene; V was cut back by 2 bases and J by 5 bases. This CDR3 has 16 residues. Germline V gene data show CDR1 as LGHDT and CDR2 as YNNKEL (reference sequence). This CDR3 is CASSQWTSGSNNEQFF. DNA of the CDR3: TGTGCCAGCAGCCAATGGACTAGCGGGAGTAACAATGAGCAGTTCTTC.

The V call is TRBV9, the J call TRBJ1-1; 9 bases agree with TRBD1. With 4 bases clipped from V and 3 bases from J, the junction kept 13 bases outside the gene matches. The V gene's germline CDR1 is SGDLS and CDR2 YYNGEE. The CDR3 is 17 amino acids. CDR3 sequence: CASSSLTGGGLYTEAFF. The DNA for the CDR3 is TGTGCCAGCAGCTCTCTTACAGGGGGCGGTTTATACACTGAAGCTTTCTTT.

This rearrangement joins TRBV5-5 to TRBJ2-7; 10 bases agree with TRBD2. Germline lookup yields CDR1 SGHKS and CDR2 YYEKEE (reference sequence). The CDR3 contains 16 residues. The trim removed 4 bases at V and 3 bases at J, leaving 10 bases unmatched. The CDR3 DNA reads as TGTGCCAGCAGCCTGGAGGCTAGCGGGGGAGTCTACGAGCAGTACTTC. Translating gives CASSLEASGGVYEQYF.

The chain couples TRBV28 to TRBJ1-2; TRBD1 is a possible D gene (6 bases). This CDR3 is built from 16 residues. From germline, CDR1 is MDHEN and CDR2 SYDVKM. Trimming cost V 6 bases and J 1 base, with 18 bases left between them. CDR3 nucleotides: TGTGCCAGCAGCCAGGACAGCGAACCCCTTAACTATGGCTACACCTTC. This gives the protein CASSQDSEPLNYGYTF.

The chain employs TRBV5-5 and TRBJ2-1, with D possibly matching TRBD2 (6 bases). Trimming shortened V by 4 bases and J by 1 base, and 12 bases separated the two germline ends. The CDR3 length is 15 residues. The germline CDR1 and CDR2 sequences are SGHKS and YYEKEE (reference sequence). CDR3 nucleotides: TGTGCCAGCAGCCCGGTGGGGGGTTCCTACAATGAGCAGTTCTTC. Translated, it gives CASSPVGGSYNEQFF. The whole variable domain, remainder taken from reference TRBV5-5 and TRBJ2-1, is DAGVTQSPTHLIKTRGQQVTLRCSPISGHKSVSWYQQVLGQGPQFIFQYYEKEERGRGNFPDRFSARQFPNYSSELNVNALLLGDSALYLCASSPVGGSYNEQFFGPGTRLTVL.

This clone was recorded once. V and J are TRBV5-1 and TRBJ2-5; D could derive from TRBD1 or TRBD2 (6 bases each). V lost 4 bases and J lost 6, with 22 bases in between. From germline, CDR1 is SGHRS and CDR2 YFSETQ. This CDR3 has 16 amino acids. The chain's CDR3 is CASSPPSTGAVKTQYF. The CDR3, as DNA: TGCGCCAGCAGCCCCCCTAGCACGGGGGCCGTAAAGACCCAGTACTTC. Based on the CDR3 plus reference TRBV5-1 and TRBJ2-5, the full variable domain is KAGVTQTPRYLIKTRGQQVTLSCSPISGHRSVSWYQQTPGQGLQFLFEYFSETQRNKGNFPGRFSGRQFSNSRSEMNVSTLELGDSALYLCASSPPSTGAVKTQYFGPGTRLLVL.

This clone came up once. This rearrangement joins TRBV5-1 to TRBJ1-4; D uncertain. The germline V gene has CDR1 SGHRS and CDR2 YFSETQ. This CDR3 contains 13 residues. Trimming took off 5 bases at V and 2 bases at J, with 7 bases between the two ends. The CDR3 sequence is CASRGSTNEKLFF. The CDR3 bases are TGCGCCAGCAGGGGCAGTACTAATGAAAAACTGTTTTTT.

This clone appeared once. The chain is built from TRBV9 and TRBJ2-3; either TRBD1 or TRBD2 may fit D (5 bases each). Germline-derived CDR1 and CDR2 are SGDLS and YYNGEE. The CDR3 is 15 residues long. Deletions cut 4 bases from V and 4 bases from J, with 16 bases between. The CDR3 DNA reads TGTGCCAGCAGCCCAGAGGGGATCCGCTCAGATACGCAGTATTTT. The encoded protein is CASSPEGIRSDTQYF.

The chain links TRBV27 to TRBJ2-5, with 7 positions matching TRBD2. Trimming removed 2 bases from V and 4 bases from J; junction bases left unmatched: 1. Germline assignment: CDR1 MNHEY and CDR2 SMNVEV (reference sequence). This CDR3 contains 13 residues. The CDR3 region has the DNA TGTGCCAGCAGTTTAGGGGGGGGAGAGACCCAGTACTTC. Its translation is CASSLGGGETQYF.

In nucleotides, the CDR3 is TGTGCCAGCAGCTTAGACCCGGGGGATACGCAGTATTTT. Amino acids: CASSLDPGDTQYF. The chain joins TRBV11-2 to TRBJ2-3, with D maybe TRBD2 (5 bases). Germline CDR1 is SGHAT and CDR2 is FQNNGV. This CDR3 is 13 amino acids long. The V gene lost 0 bases and the J gene lost 6 bases, with 7 bases spanning the gap.

Of note for this clone: The sample holds other DNA sequences that translate to the same CDR3. This sequence joins TRBV10-3 and TRBJ2-7; TRBD2 might be the D (5 bases). The germline gives CDR1 ENHRY, CDR2 SYGVKD. With 4 bases removed from V and 4 bases from J, the gap between germline ends came to 5 bases. The CDR3 is 11 amino acids. The CDR3 sequence is CAISGGYEQYF. The CDR3 DNA reads as TGTGCCATCAGTGGAGGGTACGAGCAGTACTTC.

The chain is built from TRBV5-4 and TRBJ2-1, with D perhaps matching TRBD1 (7 bases). V gave up 3 bases and J gave up 9 bases, with 16 bases separating them. The length of the CDR3 is 14 residues. Per the germline V gene, CDR1 is SGHNT and CDR2 is YYREEE (reference sequence). CDR3 nucleotides: TGTGCCAGCAGCTCCCGTCCCCAGGGGGGTGAGCAGTTCTTC. It codes for CASSSRPQGGEQFF.

The chain carries TRBV14 and TRBJ2-7; 9 bases map to TRBD2. The V gene end was trimmed by 3 bases and the J gene end by 7 bases; junction bases not matched to a gene: 7. CDR1 is SGHDN and CDR2 is FVKESK in the germline V gene. The CDR3 has 14 residues. In nucleotides, the CDR3 is TGTGCCAGCAGCCAGGCGGGAGGGCCAGGGGAGCAGTACTTC. Amino acids: CASSQAGGPGEQYF.

V gene TRBV9 combines with J gene TRBJ1-6; possible D gene TRBD1, 6 bases. Trimming shortened V by 0 bases and J by 10 bases, and 17 bases separated the two germline ends. Germline V lookup: CDR1 SGDLS, CDR2 YYNGEE. The CDR3 runs to 16 residues. The CDR3 sequence: CASSVEGGARGSPLHF. The CDR3 DNA sequence: TGTGCCAGCAGCGTAGAAGGGGGGGCGCGAGGGTCACCCCTCCACTTT.

As for this clone: Other DNA sequences in the sample encode the same CDR3. The chain carries TRBV5-1 and TRBJ1-3; the D is unclear. The germline V gene encodes CDR1 SGHRS and CDR2 YFSETQ. Between the trimmed V and J ends, which lost 4 bases and 0 bases, there was a span of 8 bases. There are 14 residues in the CDR3. The CDR3 nucleotides are TGCGCCAGCAGCCCGGACGGCTCTGGAAACACCATATATTTT. As protein: CASSPDGSGNTIYF.

The rearrangement uses TRBV5-1 and TRBJ1-6; D is possibly TRBD1 (6 bases). The length of the CDR3 is 17 residues. The germline CDR1 and CDR2 sequences are SGHRS and YFSETQ. V lost 3 bases, J lost 6 bases, and 19 bases lay in between. For the CDR3, the DNA is TGCGCCAGCAGCTCATCAGGGGCGGGACCTTTTAATTCACCCCTCCACTTT. Encoded protein: CASSSSGAGPFNSPLHF.

V and J are TRBV11-2 and TRBJ2-7; 7 nucleotides agree with TRBD1. The CDR3 totals 15 residues. Trimming took 6 bases from V and 4 from J; bases not matched to a gene: 12. Germline V gene sequence: CDR1 SGHAT, CDR2 FQNNGV. CDR3 amino acids: CASSLDGDREYEQYF. The CDR3 coding sequence is TGTGCCAGCAGTCTAGATGGGGACAGAGAGTACGAGCAGTACTTC.

This chain connects TRBV15 to TRBJ2-1; the match to TRBD1 covers 11 bases. The germline gives CDR1 LNHNV, CDR2 YYDKDF (reference sequence). V lost 4 bases to trimming and J lost 12 bases; unmatched junction nucleotides: 17. This CDR3 region has 17 residues. This CDR3 is CATSMLPGTGGHLGQFF. The CDR3 bases are TGTGCCACCAGCATGTTACCCGGGACAGGGGGGCATTTGGGGCAGTTCTTC.

This clone was seen a handful of times. The chain recombines TRBV18 with TRBJ1-2; the match to TRBD1 covers 7 bases. The CDR3 has 13 amino acids. Per germline, CDR1 KGHSH and CDR2 LQKENI. The V gene end was trimmed by 9 bases and the J gene end by 10 bases; junction bases not matched to a gene: 14. The CDR3, as DNA: TGTGCCAGTTACGACAGGGCCCTGGATGACTACACCTTC. Translated: CASYDRALDDYTF.

Turning to this clone: The junction departs from the called germline gene at one end, perhaps through a read error. The CDR3 DNA is TGTGCTAGCAGCCCCCCCGATCAGCCCCAGCATTTT. Its translation: CASSPPDQPQHF. This chain links TRBV7-7 with TRBJ1-5; D is uncertain. The CDR3 loop spans 12 amino acids. CDR1 SSHAT and CDR2 FNYEAQ come from the germline V gene (reference sequence).

The gene calls are TRBV27 and TRBJ2-3; TRBD2 agrees at 13 bases. The CDR3 loop spans 19 amino acids. CDR1 MNHEY and CDR2 SMNVEV come from the germline V gene (reference sequence). The V and J ends lost 6 bases and 0 bases, in that order; junction bases with no gene match: 12. This chain's CDR3 is CASSLTATSGGTSTDTQYF. CDR3 coding DNA: TGTGCCAGCAGCCTCACCGCGACTAGCGGGGGGACTAGCACAGATACGCAGTATTTT.

This clone has just one count. V and J are TRBV11-3 and TRBJ2-1; a weak D match, TRBD2 (6 bases). The CDR3 has 15 amino acids. The ends were cut back, 2 bases at V and 7 bases at J, with 15 bases in the middle. Germline loops: CDR1 SGHNT, CDR2 YENEEA. CDR3 sequence reads: CASSLRGPGGNEQFF. The CDR3 bases are TGTGCCAGCAGCTTAAGGGGTCCCGGAGGGAATGAGCAGTTCTTC.

The J gene is TRBJ2-7, the V gene TRBV3-1 (or the pseudogene TRBV3-2); 8 nucleotides agree with TRBD2. J was trimmed by 4 bases and V by 1 base; bases with no gene match: 6. From germline, CDR1 is LGHDT and CDR2 YNNKEL (reference sequence). The CDR3 loop spans 15 amino acids. CDR3 nucleotides: TGTGCCAGCAGCCAAGTTAGCGGGACACCGTACGAGCAGTACTTC. Amino acids: CASSQVSGTPYEQYF.

The rearrangement links TRBV3-1 (or the pseudogene TRBV3-2) to TRBJ2-1; possibly TRBD2 for D (5 bases). Trimming took off 4 bases at V and 5 bases at J, with 15 bases between the two ends. The CDR3 totals 15 residues. From germline, CDR1 is LGHDT and CDR2 YNNKEL (reference sequence). The CDR3 coding sequence is TGTGCCAGCAGCCCCAGTGGAGGTGATAACAATGAGCAGTTCTTC. Its translation: CASSPSGGDNNEQFF.

This sequence joins TRBV24-1 and TRBJ2-3; a weak D match, TRBD1 (5 bases). V was cut by 7 bases and J by 1 base, with 8 bases left in between. The CDR3 runs to 13 residues. Germline loops: CDR1 KGHDR, CDR2 SFDVKD. The CDR3 DNA follows: TGTGCCACCAGCCAAGGGGGCACAGATACGCAGTATTTT. It translates to CATSQGGTDTQYF.

This clone has just one count. The chain joins TRBV27 to TRBJ2-7; 14 nucleotides agree with TRBD2. The V segment lost 6 bases and the J segment 7 bases; nucleotides outside the gene matches: 11. The germline V gene has CDR1 MNHEY and CDR2 SMNVEV (reference sequence). The CDR3 is made up of 16 amino acids. CDR3: CASSLRGTSGGREQYF. CDR3 sequence (DNA): TGTGCCAGCAGCTTACGGGGGACTAGCGGGGGTCGAGAGCAGTACTTC.

This sequence joins TRBV9 and TRBJ1-1; D unclear. V lost 0 bases and J 0 bases, leaving 9 bases between the germline ends. From germline, CDR1 is SGDLS and CDR2 YYNGEE. The CDR3 consists of 15 residues. In DNA form, the CDR3 reads TGTGCCAGCAGCGTAGATAACAACATGAACACTGAAGCTTTCTTT. This codes for CASSVDNNMNTEAFF.

This clone was observed a handful of times. The gene calls are TRBV29-1 and TRBJ2-5, with TRBD1 as a possible D gene (6 bases). CDR1 SQVTM and CDR2 ANQGSEA come from the germline V gene. Trimming pared 6 bases from V and 2 bases from J, leaving 10 bases between. The CDR3 is 12 amino acids. The CDR3 region has the DNA TGCAGCGTGGGGGCTCGTCAAGAGACCCAGTACTTC. It codes for CSVGARQETQYF.

The rearrangement joins TRBV5-1 to TRBJ2-7, with 9 bases lining up with TRBD1. From germline, CDR1 is SGHRS and CDR2 YFSETQ. There are 15 residues in the CDR3. V was clipped by 4 bases and J by 1 base; unmatched bases: 6. DNA of the CDR3: TGCGCCAGCAGCCCCGGACAGGGGATGTCCTACGAGCAGTACTTC. It specifies CASSPGQGMSYEQYF.

This clone was detected a few times. The chain couples TRBV5-6 to TRBJ2-1; 13 bases agree with TRBD2. This CDR3 is 15 amino acids long. From germline, CDR1 is SGHDT and CDR2 YYEEEE. Trimming removed 2 bases from V and 6 bases from J; junction bases left unmatched: 2. Here the CDR3 reads CASSLLAGGPNEQFF. CDR3 DNA sequence: TGTGCCAGCAGCTTACTAGCGGGGGGGCCCAATGAGCAGTTCTTC.